The source of this TCR beta chain is a study of blood T cell repertoires in COVID-19. The authors' processing: Reference gene primers were amplified, and this amplification served to estimate nucleated cell counts. The protocol was immunoSEQ multiplex PCR, while the TCRdb copy is restricted to in-frame clones and leaves out a portion. The D gene and trimming were derived from the DNA, and the V and J assignments and clone size from that table. Among 350,000 to 450,000 clones listed, 90% to 95% were seen once. This CDR3 is 15 amino acids long. Unmatched junction bases numbered 8, after V lost 3 bases and J lost 4 bases. Germline assignment: CDR1 SEHNR and CDR2 FQNEAQ (reference sequence).

The sequenced sample consisted of PBMCs or T cells enriched from blood (not recorded which). This chain uses TRBV7-9 with TRBJ1-1, with 7 bases aligning to TRBD1. The origin of this receptor is a woman aged 40 to 49 who had been exposed to COVID-19. CDR3 protein: CASSFDGTVPTEAFF. Written as DNA, the CDR3 is TGTGCCAGCAGCTTTGACGGGACAGTTCCCACTGAAGCTTTCTTT. Full variable domain (remainder filled in from reference TRBV7-9 and TRBJ1-1): DTGVSQNPRHKITKRGQNVTFRCDPISEHNRLYWYRQTLGQGPEFLTYFQNEAQLEKSRLLSDRFSAERPKGSFSTLEIQRTEQGDSAMYLCASSFDGTVPTEAFFGQGTRLTVV.